This T cell receptor (beta chain) is drawn from a study of CD8 T cells in Susac syndrome. Study background: The sequenced Susac syndrome patients comprised roughly 6 with active disease and about 8 in remission. Study results and caveats: It was acknowledged in the study that its TCR sequencing and HLA analysis involved a relatively small number of individuals.

Per the germline V gene, CDR1 is SGHRS and CDR2 is YFSETQ. The CDR3 consists of 13 residues. Susac syndrome patients met recently defined diagnostic criteria for definite or probable disease. Points on this clonotype: Its specificity is unknown. One junction end disagrees with the germline gene, perhaps due to a read error.

Reverse transcription used about 0.45 to 1 ug RNA and random hexamers. The amplification used immunoSEQ multiplex PCR on TCR beta CDR3; it spanned 54 Vbeta and 13 Jbeta. TCRdb re-called the immunoSEQ multiplex PCR reads with MiXCR, one entry per CDR3 protein. Here the sample spans about 210,000 distinct CDR3 sequences, 94% being singletons. The sample comprised CD4+ T cells from PBMCs. The TCR was taken from a human donor with Susac syndrome. The rearrangement joins TRBV5-1 to TRBJ1-5; no firm D call. Here the CDR3 DNA reads TGTGCCAGCAGTTTGGGCCCCAATCAGCCCCAGCATTTT. Amino acids: CASSLGPNQPQHF. The whole variable domain, filled in from reference TRBV5-1 and TRBJ1-5, reads KAGVTQTPRYLIKTRGQQVTLSCSPISGHRSVSWYQQTPGQGLQFLFEYFSETQRNKGNFPGRFSGRQFSNSRSEMNVSTLELGDSALYLCASSLGPNQPQHFGDGTRLSIL.